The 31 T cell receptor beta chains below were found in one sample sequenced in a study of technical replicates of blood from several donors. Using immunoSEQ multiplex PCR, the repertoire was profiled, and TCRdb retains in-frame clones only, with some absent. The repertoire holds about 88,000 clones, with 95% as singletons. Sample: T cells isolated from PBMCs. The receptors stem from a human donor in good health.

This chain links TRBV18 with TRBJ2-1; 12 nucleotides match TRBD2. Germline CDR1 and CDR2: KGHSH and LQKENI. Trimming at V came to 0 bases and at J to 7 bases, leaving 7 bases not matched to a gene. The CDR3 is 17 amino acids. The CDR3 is CASSPPLAGGPGNEQFF. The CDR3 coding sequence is TGTGCCAGCTCACCACCCCTAGCGGGAGGGCCGGGGAATGAGCAGTTCTTC.

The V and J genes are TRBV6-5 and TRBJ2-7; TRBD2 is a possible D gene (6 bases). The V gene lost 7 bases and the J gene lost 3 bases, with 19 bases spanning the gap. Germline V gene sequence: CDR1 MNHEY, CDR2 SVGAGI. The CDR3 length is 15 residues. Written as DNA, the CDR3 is TGTGCCAGCATTGCTGCGGGACTCCACGGCTACGAGCAGTACTTC. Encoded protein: CASIAAGLHGYEQYF.

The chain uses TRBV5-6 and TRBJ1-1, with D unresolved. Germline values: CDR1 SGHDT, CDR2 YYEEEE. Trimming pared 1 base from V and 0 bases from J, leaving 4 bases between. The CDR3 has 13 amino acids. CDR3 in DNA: TGTGCCAGCAGCTTGTCGGTGAACACTGAAGCTTTCTTT. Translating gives CASSLSVNTEAFF.

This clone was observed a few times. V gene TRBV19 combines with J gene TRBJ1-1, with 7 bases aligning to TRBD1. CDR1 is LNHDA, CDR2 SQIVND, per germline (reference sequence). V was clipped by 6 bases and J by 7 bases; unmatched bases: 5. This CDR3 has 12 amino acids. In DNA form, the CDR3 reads TGTGCCAGTAGCCTAGACAGGGTTGAAGCTTTCTTT. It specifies CASSLDRVEAFF.

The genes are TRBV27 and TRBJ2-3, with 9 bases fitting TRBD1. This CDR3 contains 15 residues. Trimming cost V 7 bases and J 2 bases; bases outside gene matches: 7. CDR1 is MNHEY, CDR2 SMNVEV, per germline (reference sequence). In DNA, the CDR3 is TGTGCCAGCACCACACAGGGGGCGCCCACAGATACGCAGTATTTT. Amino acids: CASTTQGAPTDTQYF.

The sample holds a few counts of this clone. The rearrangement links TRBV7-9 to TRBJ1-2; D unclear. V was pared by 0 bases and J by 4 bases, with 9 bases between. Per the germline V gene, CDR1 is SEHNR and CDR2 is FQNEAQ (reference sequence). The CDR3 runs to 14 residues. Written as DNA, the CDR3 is TGTGCCAGCAGCTTAGCCGGGGTCACCTATGGCTACACCTTC. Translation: CASSLAGVTYGYTF. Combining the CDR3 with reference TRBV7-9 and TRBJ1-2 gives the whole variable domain DTGVSQNPRHKITKRGQNVTFRCDPISEHNRLYWYRQTLGQGPEFLTYFQNEAQLEKSRLLSDRFSAERPKGSFSTLEIQRTEQGDSAMYLCASSLAGVTYGYTFGSGTRLTVV.

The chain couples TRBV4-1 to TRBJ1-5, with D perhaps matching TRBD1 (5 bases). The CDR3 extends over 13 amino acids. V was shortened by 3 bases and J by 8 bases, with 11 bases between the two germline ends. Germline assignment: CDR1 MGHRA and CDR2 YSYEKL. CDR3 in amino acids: CASSHRVDEPQHF. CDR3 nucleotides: TGCGCCAGCAGCCACAGGGTGGATGAGCCCCAGCATTTT.

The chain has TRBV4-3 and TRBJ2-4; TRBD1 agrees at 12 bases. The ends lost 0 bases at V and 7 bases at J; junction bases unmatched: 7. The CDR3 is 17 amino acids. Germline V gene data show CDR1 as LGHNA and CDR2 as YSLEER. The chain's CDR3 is CASSQDLLGQGANIQYF. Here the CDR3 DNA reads TGCGCCAGCAGCCAAGATCTCCTGGGACAGGGGGCCAACATTCAGTACTTC.

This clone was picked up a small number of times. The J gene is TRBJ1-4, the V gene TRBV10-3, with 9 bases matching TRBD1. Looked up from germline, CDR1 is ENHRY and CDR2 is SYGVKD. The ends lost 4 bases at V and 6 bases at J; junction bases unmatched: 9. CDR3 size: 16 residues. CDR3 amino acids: CAISASRDRGDEKLFF. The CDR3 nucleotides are TGTGCCATCAGTGCCTCGAGAGACAGGGGGGATGAAAAACTGTTTTTT.

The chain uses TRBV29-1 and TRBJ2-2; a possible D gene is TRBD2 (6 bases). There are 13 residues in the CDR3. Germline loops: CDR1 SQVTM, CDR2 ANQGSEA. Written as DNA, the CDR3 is TGCGGAAAGTTGGAGGGCGGGACCGGGGAGCTGTTTTTT. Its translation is CGKLEGGTGELFF.

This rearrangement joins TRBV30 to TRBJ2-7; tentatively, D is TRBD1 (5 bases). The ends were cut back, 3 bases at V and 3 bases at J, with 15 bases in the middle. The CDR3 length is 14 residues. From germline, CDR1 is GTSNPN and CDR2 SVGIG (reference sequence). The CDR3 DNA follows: TGTGCCTGGAGCTTGACAGTCCCCTACTACGAGCAGTACTTC. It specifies CAWSLTVPYYEQYF. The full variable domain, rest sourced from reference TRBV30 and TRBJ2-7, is SQTIHQWPATLVQPVGSPLSLECTVEGTSNPNLYWYRQAAGRGLQLLFYSVGIGQISSEVPQNLSASRPQDRQFILSSKKLLLSDSGFYLCAWSLTVPYYEQYFGPGTRLTVT.

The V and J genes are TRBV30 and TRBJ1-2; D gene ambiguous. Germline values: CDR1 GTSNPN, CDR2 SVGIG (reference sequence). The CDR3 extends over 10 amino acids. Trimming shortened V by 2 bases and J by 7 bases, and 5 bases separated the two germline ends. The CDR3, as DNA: TGTGCCTGGAGTTCAATTGGCTACACCTTC. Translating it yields CAWSSIGYTF.

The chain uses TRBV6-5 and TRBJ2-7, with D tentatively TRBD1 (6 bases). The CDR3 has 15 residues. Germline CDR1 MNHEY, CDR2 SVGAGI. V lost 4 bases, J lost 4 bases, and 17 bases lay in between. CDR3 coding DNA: TGTGCCAGCAGTTCGGACAGTACAGAGGATTACGAGCAGTACTTC. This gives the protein CASSSDSTEDYEQYF.

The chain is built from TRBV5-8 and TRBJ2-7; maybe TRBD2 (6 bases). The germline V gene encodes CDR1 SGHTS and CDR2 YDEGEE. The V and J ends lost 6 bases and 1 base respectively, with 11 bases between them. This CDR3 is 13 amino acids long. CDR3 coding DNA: TGTGCCAGCATGGGGGGATTATCCTACGAGCAGTACTTC. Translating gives CASMGGLSYEQYF.

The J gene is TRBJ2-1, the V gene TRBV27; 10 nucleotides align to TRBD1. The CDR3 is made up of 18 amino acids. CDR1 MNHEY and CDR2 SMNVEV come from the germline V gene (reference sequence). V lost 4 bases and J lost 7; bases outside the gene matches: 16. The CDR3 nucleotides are TGTGCCAGCAGTTCCGATCGTCTCCGGGACAGGGGCGTGAATGAGCAGTTCTTC. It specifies CASSSDRLRDRGVNEQFF.

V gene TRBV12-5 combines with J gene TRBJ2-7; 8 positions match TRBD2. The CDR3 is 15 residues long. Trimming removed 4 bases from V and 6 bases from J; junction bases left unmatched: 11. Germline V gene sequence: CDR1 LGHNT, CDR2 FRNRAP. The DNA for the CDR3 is TGTGCTAGTGGTTCGGGCCCCGGGACTAGAGGCGAGCAGTACTTC. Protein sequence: CASGSGPGTRGEQYF.

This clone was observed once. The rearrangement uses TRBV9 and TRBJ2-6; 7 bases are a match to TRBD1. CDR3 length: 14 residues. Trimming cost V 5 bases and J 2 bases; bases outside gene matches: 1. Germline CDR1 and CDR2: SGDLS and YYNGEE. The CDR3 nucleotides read TGTGCCAGCAGTCAGGGGGCTGGGGCCAACGTCCTGACTTTC. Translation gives CASSQGAGANVLTF.

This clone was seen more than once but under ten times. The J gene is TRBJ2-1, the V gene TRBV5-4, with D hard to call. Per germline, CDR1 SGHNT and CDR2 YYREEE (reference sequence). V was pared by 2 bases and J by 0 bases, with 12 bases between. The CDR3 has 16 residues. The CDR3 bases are TGTGCCAGCAGCTTAGTCAGCGCTAGCTCCTACAATGAGCAGTTCTTC. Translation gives CASSLVSASSYNEQFF.

The CDR3: CASSLSGANVLTF. The CDR3 DNA is TGCGCCAGCAGCCTCTCTGGGGCCAACGTCCTGACTTTC. The V gene is TRBV5-1, the J gene TRBJ2-6; D gene uncertain. This CDR3 spans 13 amino acids. V lost 4 bases to trimming and J lost 0 bases, with 2 bases between them. Germline values: CDR1 SGHRS, CDR2 YFSETQ.

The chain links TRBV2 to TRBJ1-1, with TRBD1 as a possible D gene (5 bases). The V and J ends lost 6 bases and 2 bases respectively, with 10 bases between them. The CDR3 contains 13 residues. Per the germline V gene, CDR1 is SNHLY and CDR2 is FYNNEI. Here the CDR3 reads CASSLGLNTEAFF. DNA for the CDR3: TGTGCCAGCAGCCTGGGACTCAACACTGAAGCTTTCTTT. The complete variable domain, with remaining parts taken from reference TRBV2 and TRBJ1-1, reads EPEVTQTPSHQVTQMGQEVILRCVPISNHLYFYWYRQILGQKVEFLVSFYNNEISEKSEIFDDQFSVERPDGSNFTLKIRSTKLEDSAMYFCASSLGLNTEAFFGQGTRLTVV.

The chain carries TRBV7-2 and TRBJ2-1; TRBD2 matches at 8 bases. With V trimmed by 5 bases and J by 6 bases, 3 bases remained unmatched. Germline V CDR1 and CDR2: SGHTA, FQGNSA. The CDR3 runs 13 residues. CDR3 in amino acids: CASSATSGNEQFF. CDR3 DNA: TGTGCCAGCAGCGCCACTAGCGGCAATGAGCAGTTCTTC. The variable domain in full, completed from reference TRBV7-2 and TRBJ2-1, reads GAGVSQSPSNKVTEKGKDVELRCDPISGHTALYWYRQSLGQGLEFLIYFQGNSAPDKSGLPSDRFSAERTGGSVSTLTIQRTQQEDSAVYLCASSATSGNEQFFGPGTRLTVL.

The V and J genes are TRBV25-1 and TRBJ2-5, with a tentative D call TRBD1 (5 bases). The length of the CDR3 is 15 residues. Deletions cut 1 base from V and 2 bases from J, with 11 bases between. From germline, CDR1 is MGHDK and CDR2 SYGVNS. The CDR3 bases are TGTGCCAGCAGTGAATTTGGACACCTACAAGAGACCCAGTACTTC. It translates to CASSEFGHLQETQYF.

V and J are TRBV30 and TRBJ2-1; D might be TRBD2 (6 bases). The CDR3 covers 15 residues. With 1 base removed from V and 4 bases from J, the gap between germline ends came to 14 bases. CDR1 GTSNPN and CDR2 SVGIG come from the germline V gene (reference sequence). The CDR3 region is CAWSGLWREYNEQFF. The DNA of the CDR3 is TGTGCCTGGAGTGGCCTTTGGCGGGAATACAATGAGCAGTTCTTC.

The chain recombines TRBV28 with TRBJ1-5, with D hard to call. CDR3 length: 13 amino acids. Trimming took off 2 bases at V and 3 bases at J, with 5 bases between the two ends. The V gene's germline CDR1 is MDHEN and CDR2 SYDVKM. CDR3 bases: TGTGCCAGCAGTTTACCCCACAATCAGCCCCAGCATTTT. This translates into CASSLPHNQPQHF.

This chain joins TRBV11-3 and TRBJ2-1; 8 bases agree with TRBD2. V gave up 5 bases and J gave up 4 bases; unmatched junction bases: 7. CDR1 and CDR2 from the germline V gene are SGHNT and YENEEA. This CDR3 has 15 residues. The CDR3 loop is CASSQELAGYNEQFF. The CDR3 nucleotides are TGTGCCAGCAGCCAGGAGCTAGCGGGTTACAATGAGCAGTTCTTC. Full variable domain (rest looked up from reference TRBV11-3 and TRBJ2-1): EAGVVQSPRYKIIEKKQPVAFWCNPISGHNTLYWYLQNLGQGPELLIRYENEEAVDDSQLPKDRFSAERLKGVDSTLKIQPAELGDSAVYLCASSQELAGYNEQFFGPGTRLTVL.

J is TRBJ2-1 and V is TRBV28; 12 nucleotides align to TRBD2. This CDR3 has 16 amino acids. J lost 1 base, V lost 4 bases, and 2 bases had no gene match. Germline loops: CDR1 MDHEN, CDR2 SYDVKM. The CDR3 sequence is CASSSLAGGSYNEQFF. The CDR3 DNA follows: TGTGCCAGCAGTTCACTAGCGGGAGGTTCCTACAATGAGCAGTTCTTC.

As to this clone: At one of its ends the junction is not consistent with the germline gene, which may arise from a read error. CDR3 sequence (DNA): TGTGCCAGCAGCGTAGGGGGTCTAGCGGGAATGGTCTTC. Translated, it gives CASSVGGLAGMVF. The genes are TRBV9 and TRBJ2-1, with 9 bases fitting TRBD2. Germline V gene data show CDR1 as SGDLS and CDR2 as YYNGEE. The CDR3 is made up of 13 amino acids.

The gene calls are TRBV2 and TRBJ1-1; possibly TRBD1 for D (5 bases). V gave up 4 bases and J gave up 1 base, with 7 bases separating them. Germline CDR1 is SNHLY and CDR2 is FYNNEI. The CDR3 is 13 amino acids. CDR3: CASSVQGNTEAFF. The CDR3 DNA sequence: TGTGCCAGCAGTGTCCAGGGGAACACTGAAGCTTTCTTT.

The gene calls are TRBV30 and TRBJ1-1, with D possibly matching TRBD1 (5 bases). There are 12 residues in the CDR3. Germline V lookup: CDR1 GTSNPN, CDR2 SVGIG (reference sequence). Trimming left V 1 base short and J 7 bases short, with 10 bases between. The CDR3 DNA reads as TGTGCCTGGAGTGCGGAGGGGAATGAAGCTTTCTTT. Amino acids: CAWSAEGNEAFF.

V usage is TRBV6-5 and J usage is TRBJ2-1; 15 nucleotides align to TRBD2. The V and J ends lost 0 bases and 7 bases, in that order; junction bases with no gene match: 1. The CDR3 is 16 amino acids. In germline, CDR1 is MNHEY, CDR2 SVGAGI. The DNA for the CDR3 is TGTGCCAGCAGTTACTCGGGACTAGCGGGAGGTAATGAGCAGTTCTTC. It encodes CASSYSGLAGGNEQFF.

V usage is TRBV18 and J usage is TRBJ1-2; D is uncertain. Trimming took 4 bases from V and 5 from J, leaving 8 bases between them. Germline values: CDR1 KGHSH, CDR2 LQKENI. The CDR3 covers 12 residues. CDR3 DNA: TGTGCCAGCTCACAATCCCCTTATGGCTACACCTTC. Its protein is CASSQSPYGYTF.